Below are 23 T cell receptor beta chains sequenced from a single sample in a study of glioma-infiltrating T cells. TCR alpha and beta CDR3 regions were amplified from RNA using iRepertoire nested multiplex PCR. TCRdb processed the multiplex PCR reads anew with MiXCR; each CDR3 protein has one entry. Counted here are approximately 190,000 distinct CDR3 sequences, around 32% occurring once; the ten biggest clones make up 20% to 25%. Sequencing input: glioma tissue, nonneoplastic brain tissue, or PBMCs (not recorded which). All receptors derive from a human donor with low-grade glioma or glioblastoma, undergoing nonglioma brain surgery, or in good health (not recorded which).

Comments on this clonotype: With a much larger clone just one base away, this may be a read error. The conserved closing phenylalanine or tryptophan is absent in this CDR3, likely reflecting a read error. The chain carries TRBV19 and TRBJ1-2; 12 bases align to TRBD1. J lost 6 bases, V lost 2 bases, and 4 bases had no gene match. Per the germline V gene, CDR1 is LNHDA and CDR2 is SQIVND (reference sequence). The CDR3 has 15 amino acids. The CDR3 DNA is TGTGCCAGTAGTATAACTGGGACAGGGGGCAATGGCTACACCTTA. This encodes CASSITGTGGNGYTL.

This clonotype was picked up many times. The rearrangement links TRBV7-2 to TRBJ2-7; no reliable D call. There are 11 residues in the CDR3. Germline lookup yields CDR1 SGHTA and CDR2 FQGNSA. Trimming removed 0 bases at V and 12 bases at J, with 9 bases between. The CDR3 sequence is CASSLAQDLYF. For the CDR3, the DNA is TGTGCCAGCAGCTTAGCGCAGGACCTGTACTTC.

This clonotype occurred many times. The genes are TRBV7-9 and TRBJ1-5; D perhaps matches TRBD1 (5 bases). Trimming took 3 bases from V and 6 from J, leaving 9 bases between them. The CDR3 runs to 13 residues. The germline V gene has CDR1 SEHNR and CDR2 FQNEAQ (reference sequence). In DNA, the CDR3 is TGTGCCAGCAGCTTCGAGGGGTCTCAGCCCCAGCATTTT. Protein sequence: CASSFEGSQPQHF.

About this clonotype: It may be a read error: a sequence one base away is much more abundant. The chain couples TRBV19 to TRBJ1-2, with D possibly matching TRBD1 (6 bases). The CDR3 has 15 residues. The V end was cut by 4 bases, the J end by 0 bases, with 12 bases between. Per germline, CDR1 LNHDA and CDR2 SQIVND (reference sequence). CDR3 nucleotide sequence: TGTGCCAGTAGTAAGGGACAAACGACTAACTATGGCTACACCTTC. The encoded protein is CASSKGQTTNYGYTF. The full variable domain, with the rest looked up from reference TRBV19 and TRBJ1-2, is DGGITQSPKYLFRKEGQNVTLSCEQNLNHDAMYWYRQDPGQGLRLIYYSQIVNDFQKGDIAEGYSVSREKKESFPLTVTSAQKNPTAFYLCASSKGQTTNYGYTFGSGTRLTVV.

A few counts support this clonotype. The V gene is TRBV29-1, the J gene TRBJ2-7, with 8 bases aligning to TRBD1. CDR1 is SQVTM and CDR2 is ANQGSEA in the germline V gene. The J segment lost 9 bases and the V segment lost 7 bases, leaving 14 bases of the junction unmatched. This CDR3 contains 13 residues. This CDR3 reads CSASGTGLRGQYF. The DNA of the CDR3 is TGCAGCGCCAGTGGGACAGGACTACGTGGGCAGTACTTC.

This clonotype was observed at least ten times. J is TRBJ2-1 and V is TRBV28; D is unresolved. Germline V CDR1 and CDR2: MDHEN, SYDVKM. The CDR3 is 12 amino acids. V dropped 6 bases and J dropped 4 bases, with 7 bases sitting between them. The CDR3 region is CASRREYNEQFF. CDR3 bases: TGTGCCAGCAGACGAGAATACAATGAGCAGTTCTTC. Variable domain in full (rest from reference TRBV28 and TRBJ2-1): DVKVTQSSRYLVKRTGEKVFLECVQDMDHENMFWYRQDPGLGLRLIYFSYDVKMKEKGDIPEGYSVSREKKERFSLILESASTNQTSMYLCASRREYNEQFFGPGTRLTVL.

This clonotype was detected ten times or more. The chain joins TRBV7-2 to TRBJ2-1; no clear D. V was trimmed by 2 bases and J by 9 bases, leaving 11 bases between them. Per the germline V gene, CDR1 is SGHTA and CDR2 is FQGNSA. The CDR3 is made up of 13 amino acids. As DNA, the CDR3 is TGTGCCAGCAGCTTACTTCCTTTGGGTGAGCAGTTCTTC. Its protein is CASSLLPLGEQFF.

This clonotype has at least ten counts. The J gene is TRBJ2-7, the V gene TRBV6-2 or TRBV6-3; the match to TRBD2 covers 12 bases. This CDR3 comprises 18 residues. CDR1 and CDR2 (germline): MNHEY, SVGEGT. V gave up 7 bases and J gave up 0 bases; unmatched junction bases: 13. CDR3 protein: CASNPKTSGSPYSYEQYF. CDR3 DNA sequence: TGTGCCAGCAACCCCAAGACTAGCGGGAGCCCATACTCCTACGAGCAGTACTTC.

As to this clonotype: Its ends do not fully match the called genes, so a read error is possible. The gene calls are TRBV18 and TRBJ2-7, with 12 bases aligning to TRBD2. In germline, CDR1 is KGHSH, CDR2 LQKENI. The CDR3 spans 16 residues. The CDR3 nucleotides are TGTGCCAGATCACCAAATGGACTAGCGGGGACCTACGAGCAGTACTTC. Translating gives CARSPNGLAGTYEQYF. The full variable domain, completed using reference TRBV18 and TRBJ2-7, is NAGVMQNPRHLVRRRGQEARLRCSPMKGHSHVYWYRQLPEEGLKFMVYLQKENIIDESGMPKERFSAEFPKEGPSILRIQQVVRGDSAAYFCARSPNGLAGTYEQYFGPGTRLTVT.

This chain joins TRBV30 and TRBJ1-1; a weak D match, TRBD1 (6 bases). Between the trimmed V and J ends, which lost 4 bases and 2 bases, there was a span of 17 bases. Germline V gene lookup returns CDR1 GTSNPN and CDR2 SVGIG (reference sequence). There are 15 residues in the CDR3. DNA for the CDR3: TGTGCCTGGACAACAGGGTTGGGTGTAAACACTGAAGCTTTCTTT. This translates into CAWTTGLGVNTEAFF.

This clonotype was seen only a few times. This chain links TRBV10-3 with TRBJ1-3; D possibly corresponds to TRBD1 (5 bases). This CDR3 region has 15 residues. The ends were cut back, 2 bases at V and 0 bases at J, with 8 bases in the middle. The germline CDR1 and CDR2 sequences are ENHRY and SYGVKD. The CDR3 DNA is TGTGCCATCAGTGAGGGGGACCTCTCTGGAAACACCATATATTTT. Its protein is CAISEGDLSGNTIYF.

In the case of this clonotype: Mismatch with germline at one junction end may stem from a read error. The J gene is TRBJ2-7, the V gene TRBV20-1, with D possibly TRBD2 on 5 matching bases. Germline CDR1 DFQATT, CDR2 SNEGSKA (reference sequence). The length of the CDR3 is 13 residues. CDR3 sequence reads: CSAILVGIYEKYF. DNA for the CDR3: TGCAGTGCTATACTAGTGGGAATCTACGAGAAGTACTTC.

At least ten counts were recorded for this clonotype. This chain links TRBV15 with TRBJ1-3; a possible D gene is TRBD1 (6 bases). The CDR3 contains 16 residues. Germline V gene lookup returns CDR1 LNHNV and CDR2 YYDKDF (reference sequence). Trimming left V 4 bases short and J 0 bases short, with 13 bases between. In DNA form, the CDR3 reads TGTGCCACCAGCACGGACAGACTCATCTCTGGAAACACCATATATTTT. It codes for CATSTDRLISGNTIYF.

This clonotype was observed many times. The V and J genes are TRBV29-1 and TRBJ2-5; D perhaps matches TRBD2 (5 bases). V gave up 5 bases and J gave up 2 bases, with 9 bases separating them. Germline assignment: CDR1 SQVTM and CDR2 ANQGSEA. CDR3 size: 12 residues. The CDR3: CSVRTQQETQYF. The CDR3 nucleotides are TGCAGCGTTCGGACTCAACAAGAGACCCAGTACTTC.

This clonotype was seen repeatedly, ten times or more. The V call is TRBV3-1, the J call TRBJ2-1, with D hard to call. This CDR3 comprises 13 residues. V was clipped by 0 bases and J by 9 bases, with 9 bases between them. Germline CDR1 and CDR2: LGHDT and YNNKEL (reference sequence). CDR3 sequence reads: CASSQDWTGEQFF. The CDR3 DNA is TGTGCCAGCAGCCAAGATTGGACGGGTGAGCAGTTCTTC.

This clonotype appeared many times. The CDR3 DNA reads as TGTGCCAGTCCTGATCGTAGCGGGAGAATGGATGAGCAGTTCTTC. It translates to CASPDRSGRMDEQFF. The chain joins TRBV6-2 or TRBV6-3 to TRBJ2-1; 9 positions agree with TRBD2. CDR3 length: 15 residues. The germline V gene encodes CDR1 MNHEY and CDR2 SVGEGT. The J segment lost 8 bases and the V segment lost 9 bases, leaving 14 bases of the junction unmatched.

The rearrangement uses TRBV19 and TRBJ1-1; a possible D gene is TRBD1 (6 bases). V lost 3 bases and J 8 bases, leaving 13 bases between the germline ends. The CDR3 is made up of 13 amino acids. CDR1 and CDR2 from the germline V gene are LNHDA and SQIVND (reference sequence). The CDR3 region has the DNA TGTGCCAGTAGTATTGGGGGGCCAGAAGAAGCTTTCTTT. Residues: CASSIGGPEEAFF.

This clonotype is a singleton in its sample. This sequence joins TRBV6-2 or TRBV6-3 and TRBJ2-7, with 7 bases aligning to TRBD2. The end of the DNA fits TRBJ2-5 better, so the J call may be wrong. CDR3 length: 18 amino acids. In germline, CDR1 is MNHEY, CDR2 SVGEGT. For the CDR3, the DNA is TGTGCCAGCAGTTTAGGGGACTTCGTGCGGGAGTCGGGAGAGACCCAGTACTTC. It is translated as CASSLGDFVRESGETQYF.

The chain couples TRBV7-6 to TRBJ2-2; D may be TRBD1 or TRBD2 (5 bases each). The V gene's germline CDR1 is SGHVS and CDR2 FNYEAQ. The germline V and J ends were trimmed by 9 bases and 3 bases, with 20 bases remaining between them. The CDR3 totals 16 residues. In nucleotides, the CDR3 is TGTGCCAGAAGCCTCGAGCGGAGAGGGGACACCGGGGAGCTGTTTTTT. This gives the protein CARSLERRGDTGELFF. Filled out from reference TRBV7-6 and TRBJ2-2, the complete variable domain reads GAGVSQSPRYKVTKRGQDVALRCDPISGHVSLYWYRQALGQGPEFLTYFNYEAQQDKSGLPNDRFSAERPEGSISTLTIQRTEQRDSAMYRCARSLERRGDTGELFFGEGSRLTVL.

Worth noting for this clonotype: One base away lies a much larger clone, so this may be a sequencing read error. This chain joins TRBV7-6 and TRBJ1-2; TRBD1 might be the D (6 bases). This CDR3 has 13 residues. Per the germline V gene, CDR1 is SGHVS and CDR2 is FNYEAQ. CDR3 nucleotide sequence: TGTGCCAGGAGCTTACAGCCAGGGGATGGCTACACCTTC. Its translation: CARSLQPGDGYTF. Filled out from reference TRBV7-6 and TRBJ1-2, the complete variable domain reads GAGVSQSPRYKVTKRGQDVALRCDPISGHVSLYWYRQALGQGPEFLTYFNYEAQQDKSGLPNDRFSAERPEGSISTLTIQRTEQRDSAMYRCARSLQPGDGYTFGSGTRLTVV.

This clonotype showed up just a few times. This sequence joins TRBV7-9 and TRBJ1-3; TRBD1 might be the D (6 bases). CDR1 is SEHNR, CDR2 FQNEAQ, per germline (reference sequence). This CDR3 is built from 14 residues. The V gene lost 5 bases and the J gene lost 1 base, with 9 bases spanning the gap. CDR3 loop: CASSLTGSGNTIYF. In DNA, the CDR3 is TGTGCCAGCAGCCTCACAGGGTCTGGAAACACCATATATTTT. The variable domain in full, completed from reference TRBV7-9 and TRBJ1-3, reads DTGVSQNPRHKITKRGQNVTFRCDPISEHNRLYWYRQTLGQGPEFLTYFQNEAQLEKSRLLSDRFSAERPKGSFSTLEIQRTEQGDSAMYLCASSLTGSGNTIYFGEGSWLTVV.

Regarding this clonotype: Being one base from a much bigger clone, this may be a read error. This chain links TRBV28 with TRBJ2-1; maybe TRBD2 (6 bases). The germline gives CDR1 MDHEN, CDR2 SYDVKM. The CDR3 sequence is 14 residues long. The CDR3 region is CASSFRGRRNEEFF. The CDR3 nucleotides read TGTGCCAGCAGTTTCCGGGGGAGAAGGAATGAGGAGTTCTTC.

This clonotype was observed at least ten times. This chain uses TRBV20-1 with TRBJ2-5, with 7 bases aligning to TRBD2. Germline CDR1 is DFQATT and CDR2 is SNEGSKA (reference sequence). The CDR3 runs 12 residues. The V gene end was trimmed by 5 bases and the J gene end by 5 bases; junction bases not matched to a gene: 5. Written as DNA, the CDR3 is TGCAGTGCTGCCCGGGACTACGAGACCCAGTACTTC. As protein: CSAARDYETQYF.